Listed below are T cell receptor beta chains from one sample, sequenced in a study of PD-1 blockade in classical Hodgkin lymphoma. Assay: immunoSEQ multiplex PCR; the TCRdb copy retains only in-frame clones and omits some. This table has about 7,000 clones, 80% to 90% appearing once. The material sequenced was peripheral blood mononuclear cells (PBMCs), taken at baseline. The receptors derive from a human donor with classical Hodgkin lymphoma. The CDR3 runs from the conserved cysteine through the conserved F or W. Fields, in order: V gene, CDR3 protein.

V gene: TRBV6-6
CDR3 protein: CASGTGGDGYTF

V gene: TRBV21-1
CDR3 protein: CASSVLLATIRTEAFF

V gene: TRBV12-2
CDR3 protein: CASRPKLAGGGTDTQYF

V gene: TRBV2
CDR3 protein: CASSAHGLLAGGHEQYF

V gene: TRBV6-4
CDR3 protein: CASSHRTGQGIFQETQYF

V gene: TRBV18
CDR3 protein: CASSRTSGRAKNEQFF

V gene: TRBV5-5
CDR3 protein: CASSFGWGSNTEAFF

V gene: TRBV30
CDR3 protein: CAWTPAGDRYNSPLHF

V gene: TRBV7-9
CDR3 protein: CASSPGSQGATNEKLFF

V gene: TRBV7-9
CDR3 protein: CASSFDLSAGGETQYF

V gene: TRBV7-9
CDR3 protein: CASRLQRGTGELFF

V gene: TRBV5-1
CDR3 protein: CASSLALSTSLQSGEQFF

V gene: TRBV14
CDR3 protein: CASSQDVGKTQYF

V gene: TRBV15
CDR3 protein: CATSLGQGSPYGYTF

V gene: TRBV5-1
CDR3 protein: CASSKGPLYEQYF

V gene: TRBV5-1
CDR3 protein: CASSLVVSSYEQYF

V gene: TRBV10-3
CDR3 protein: CAIRLVQGVDTEAFF

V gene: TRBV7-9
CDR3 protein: CASSERLAGLTDTQYF

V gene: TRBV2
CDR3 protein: CASRMVVGYEQYF

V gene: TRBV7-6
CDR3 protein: CASSPNRDQLQYF

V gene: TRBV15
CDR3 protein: CATSRAHRPEALPDYNEQFF

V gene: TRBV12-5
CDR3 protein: CASGLGGNGNTIYF

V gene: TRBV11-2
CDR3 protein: CASSPGQGRYGYTF

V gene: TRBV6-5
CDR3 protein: CASSYSQQNTQYF

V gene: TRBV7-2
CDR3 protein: CASSPPAYNEQFF

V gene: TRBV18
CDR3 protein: CASSPSGGALTEQYF

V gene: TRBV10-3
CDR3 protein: CAIRTGTSGSGNTYEQYF

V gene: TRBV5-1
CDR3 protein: CASSLRDTGDTGELFF

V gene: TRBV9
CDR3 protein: CANRLAGDTGELFF

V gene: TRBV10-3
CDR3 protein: CASSYSLNRDTQYF

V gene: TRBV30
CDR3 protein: CAWSGEALRGNEQFF

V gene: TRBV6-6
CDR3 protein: CASSYPLGGRDQPQHF

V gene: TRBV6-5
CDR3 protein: CASSYSRGKGEQYF

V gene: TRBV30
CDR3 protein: CAWSVWTVQETQYF

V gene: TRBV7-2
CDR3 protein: CASSLGLAGGYRETQYF

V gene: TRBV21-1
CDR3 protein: CASSNGGRVTNEQFF

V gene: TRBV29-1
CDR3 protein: CSVGGAGQPQHF

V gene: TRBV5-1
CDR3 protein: CASSLVQGGGYEQYF

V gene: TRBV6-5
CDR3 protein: CASSYSGLGSYEQYF

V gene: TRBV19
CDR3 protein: CASSIYSSNYEQYF

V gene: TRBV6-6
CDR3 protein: CASSYSEGAAGYTF

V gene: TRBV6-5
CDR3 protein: CASSDRLEQFF

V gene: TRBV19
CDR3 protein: CASSMEGRRAFF

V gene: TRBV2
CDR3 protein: CASSEPGVPLNTEAFF

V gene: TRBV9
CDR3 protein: CASSALDRSTGELFF

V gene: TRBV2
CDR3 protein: CASTQTQGQGNQPQHF

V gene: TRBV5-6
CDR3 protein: CASSFLDREAFF

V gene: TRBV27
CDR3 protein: CASSSRLGVYNEQFF

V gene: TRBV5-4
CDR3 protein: CASSYDRFSYEQYF